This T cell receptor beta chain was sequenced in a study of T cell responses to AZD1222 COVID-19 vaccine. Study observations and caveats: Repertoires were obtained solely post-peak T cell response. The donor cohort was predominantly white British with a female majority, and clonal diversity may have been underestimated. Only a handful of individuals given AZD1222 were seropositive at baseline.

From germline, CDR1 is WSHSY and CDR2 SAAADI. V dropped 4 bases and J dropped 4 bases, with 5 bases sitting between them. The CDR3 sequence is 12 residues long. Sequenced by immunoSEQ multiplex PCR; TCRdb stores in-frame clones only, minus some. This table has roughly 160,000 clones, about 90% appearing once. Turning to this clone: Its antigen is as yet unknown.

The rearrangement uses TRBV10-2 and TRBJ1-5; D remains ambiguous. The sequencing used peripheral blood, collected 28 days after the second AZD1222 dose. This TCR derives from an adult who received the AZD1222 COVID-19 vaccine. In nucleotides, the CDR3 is TGCGCCAGCAGTGGGCAAAATCAGCCCCAGCATTTT. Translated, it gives CASSGQNQPQHF.